The T cell receptor beta chain described here comes from a study of tumor-infiltrating lymphocytes in oesophageal squamous cell carcinoma. This clonotype was observed many times. A much larger clone lies one base from this, so it may be a read error. V gave up 4 bases and J gave up 7 bases; unmatched junction bases: 7. The CDR3 totals 15 residues. Germline values: CDR1 LNHDA, CDR2 SQIVND (reference sequence). Via MiXCR, TCRdb re-called the PCR reads, giving one row per CDR3 protein. The sample lists more than 9,500 distinct CDR3 sequences, roughly half occurring once. This rearrangement joins TRBV19 to TRBJ2-7, with TRBD2 matching over 13 bases. Input material: esophageal tumor tissue. The receptor comes from a male donor with esophageal squamous cell carcinoma. For the CDR3, the DNA is TGTGCCAGTAGTAGGGGACTAGCGGGATTGGATGAGCAGTACTTC. Amino acid sequence: CASSRGLAGLDEQYF.